The 31 T cell receptor beta chains below all came from one sample that was sequenced in a study of regulatory T cells in long-lasting Graves disease. Stated time point: newly diagnosed GD, antithyroid drugs for less than 3 months. There was RNA extracted from PBMCs, and the TCR library was made from it. Sequencing libraries for TCR beta were prepared with iRepertoire HTBI primers and Arm-PCR of CDR3 regions. Using its own MiXCR run on the multiplex PCR reads, TCRdb lists one record per CDR3 protein. The sample shows about 380,000 distinct CDR3 sequences, around 15% of them seen only once. The sample was peripheral blood mononuclear cells (PBMCs), taken at new diagnosis, from a patient treated with antithyroid drugs. All receptors derive from a female donor with Graves disease.

This clonotype has just a few counts. The rearrangement uses TRBV18 and TRBJ1-2; D is possibly TRBD1 (5 bases). The CDR3 is 15 residues long. Trimming left V 2 bases short and J 3 bases short, with 13 bases between. Germline-derived CDR1 and CDR2 are KGHSH and LQKENI. CDR3 nucleotide sequence: TGTGCCAGCTCACCAACGGTCGGGGGACACTATGGCTACACCTTC. This encodes CASSPTVGGHYGYTF.

The sample holds many counts of this clonotype. V and J are TRBV12-5 and TRBJ1-5; D remains ambiguous. Germline V lookup: CDR1 LGHNT, CDR2 FRNRAP. This CDR3 region has 13 residues. V lost 0 bases and J lost 7, with 7 bases in between. The CDR3 sequence: CASGLVFGQPQHF. The CDR3 coding sequence is TGTGCTAGTGGTTTGGTTTTTGGGCAGCCCCAGCATTTT.

In this sample, this clonotype turned up many times. The V call is TRBV7-2, the J call TRBJ1-5, with 7 nucleotides matching TRBD1. The ends lost 5 bases at V and 3 bases at J; junction bases unmatched: 16. Germline V CDR1 and CDR2: SGHTA, FQGNSA. This CDR3 is built from 18 residues. The CDR3 nucleotides are TGTGCCAGCAGCCCCCAGGCACCGGGACAGATCACCAATCAGCCCCAGCATTTT. It specifies CASSPQAPGQITNQPQHF. The variable domain in full, completed from reference TRBV7-2 and TRBJ1-5, reads GAGVSQSPSNKVTEKGKDVELRCDPISGHTALYWYRQSLGQGLEFLIYFQGNSAPDKSGLPSDRFSAERTGGSVSTLTIQRTQQEDSAVYLCASSPQAPGQITNQPQHFGDGTRLSIL.

At least ten counts were recorded for this clonotype. The CDR3 DNA reads as TGTGCCAGCAGCTTGCTTGGACAGATCTACAATGAGCAGTTCTTC. As protein: CASSLLGQIYNEQFF. The V gene is TRBV5-6, the J gene TRBJ2-1, with D perhaps matching TRBD1 (6 bases). Trimming left V 1 base short and J 3 bases short, with 11 bases between. The V gene's germline CDR1 is SGHDT and CDR2 YYEEEE. The CDR3 is 15 residues long. Filled out from reference TRBV5-6 and TRBJ2-1, the complete variable domain reads DAGVTQSPTHLIKTRGQQVTLRCSPKSGHDTVSWYQQALGQGPQFIFQYYEEEERQRGNFPDRFSGHQFPNYSSELNVNALLLGDSALYLCASSLLGQIYNEQFFGPGTRLTVL.

This clonotype was detected many times. In DNA form, the CDR3 reads TGTGCCAGCAGCCCCGGACTAGCGTACACCGGGGAGCTGTTTTTT. Translation: CASSPGLAYTGELFF. The chain joins TRBV7-2 to TRBJ2-2; 9 nucleotides align to TRBD2. This CDR3 is 15 amino acids long. CDR1 and CDR2 (germline): SGHTA, FQGNSA. J gave up 3 bases and V 5 bases, and 4 bases lay outside the gene matches.

This clonotype was observed many times. The chain uses TRBV4-1 and TRBJ2-7, with 10 bases lining up with TRBD1. V dropped 2 bases and J dropped 8; count of bases not matched to a gene: 9. This CDR3 is 15 amino acids long. From germline, CDR1 is MGHRA and CDR2 YSYEKL. The CDR3 DNA is TGCGCCAGCAGCCAACTCCCGGGACAGGGGAATCAGCAGTACTTC. Its translation: CASSQLPGQGNQQYF.

This clonotype was found many times. V and J are TRBV5-6 and TRBJ1-6; no firm D call. The CDR3 is 17 residues long. The V gene's germline CDR1 is SGHDT and CDR2 YYEEEE. The V gene lost 2 bases and the J gene lost 2 bases, with 14 bases spanning the gap. In DNA form, the CDR3 reads TGTGCCAGCAGCTTTAGGCCTAATAGCGCCTATAATTCACCCCTCCACTTT. This gives the protein CASSFRPNSAYNSPLHF.

This clonotype appeared many times. The rearrangement joins TRBV7-2 to TRBJ2-3, with 12 bases fitting TRBD2. Germline trimming cut 4 bases from V and 7 bases from J; bases unmatched to any gene: 6. CDR1 is SGHTA, CDR2 FQGNSA, per germline. The length of the CDR3 is 15 residues. The CDR3 DNA sequence: TGTGCCAGCAGCTCCACGACTAGCGGGGGTCATACGCAGTATTTT. Translated: CASSSTTSGGHTQYF.

This clonotype occurred many times. The CDR3 nucleotides read TGTGCCTGGAGTGTATCGGTCAGGGGGCCCGGGACTGAAGCTTTCTTT. The encoded protein is CAWSVSVRGPGTEAFF. The chain employs TRBV30 and TRBJ1-1; 8 bases fit TRBD1. J gave up 5 bases and V 0 bases, and 11 bases lay outside the gene matches. Per the germline V gene, CDR1 is GTSNPN and CDR2 is SVGIG (reference sequence). There are 16 residues in the CDR3.

There are many counts of this clonotype. This sequence joins TRBV24-1 and TRBJ1-2, with a weak D call TRBD1 (6 bases). There are 13 residues in the CDR3. V dropped 5 bases and J dropped 4 bases, with 10 bases sitting between them. Germline assignment: CDR1 KGHDR and CDR2 SFDVKD. The CDR3 region is CATSAGAGYGYTF. CDR3 nucleotide sequence: TGTGCCACCAGTGCGGGGGCAGGCTATGGCTACACCTTC.

This clonotype was counted ten times or more. This sequence joins TRBV5-1 and TRBJ2-7, with D maybe TRBD2 (5 bases). CDR1 and CDR2 from the germline V gene are SGHRS and YFSETQ. The V and J ends lost 4 bases and 2 bases respectively, with 22 bases between them. The CDR3 totals 17 residues. In nucleotides, the CDR3 is TGCGCCAGCAGCACCTCAGCAACACTTGACGGGGCCTACGAGCAGTACTTC. This gives the protein CASSTSATLDGAYEQYF.

This clonotype has ten or more counts. V and J are TRBV2 and TRBJ2-5, with D hard to call. V was pared by 6 bases and J by 4 bases, with 12 bases between. The CDR3 covers 13 residues. Germline V gives CDR1 SNHLY, CDR2 FYNNEI. In DNA, the CDR3 is TGTGCCAGCAGCTCCCCTCTCCGAGAGACCCAGTACTTC. Translated: CASSSPLRETQYF.

In this sample, this clonotype turned up many times. The rearrangement uses TRBV29-1 and TRBJ2-5, with 9 bases lining up with TRBD2. J was trimmed by 5 bases and V by 0 bases; bases with no gene match: 7. In germline, CDR1 is SQVTM, CDR2 ANQGSEA. The CDR3 extends over 15 amino acids. CDR3 sequence reads: CSVEDWEREVETQYF. The CDR3 DNA reads TGCAGCGTTGAAGACTGGGAGCGGGAGGTGGAGACCCAGTACTTC.

CDR3 DNA sequence: TGTGCCGCCTCGGGATCAGGAAACAATCAGCCCCAGCATTTT. Residues: CAASGSGNNQPQHF. This chain connects TRBV10-3 to TRBJ1-5; D is unresolved. The germline CDR1 and CDR2 sequences are ENHRY and SYGVKD. The V and J ends lost 11 bases and 3 bases respectively, with 17 bases between them. The CDR3 consists of 14 residues.

This clonotype was observed a few times. The chain joins TRBV4-1 to TRBJ2-6; 10 bases agree with TRBD1. This CDR3 contains 20 residues. Germline CDR1 is MGHRA and CDR2 is YSYEKL. Unmatched junction bases numbered 11, after V lost 3 bases and J lost 0 bases. CDR3 region: CASSQRRSGTGVSGANVLTF. CDR3 sequence (DNA): TGCGCCAGCAGCCAGCGCCGGTCCGGGACAGGGGTCTCTGGGGCCAACGTCCTGACTTTC.

In this sample, this clonotype turned up many times. The chain recombines TRBV6-1 with TRBJ1-1; 7 bases align to TRBD1. The V gene's germline CDR1 is MNHNS and CDR2 SASEGT. The J segment lost 1 base and the V segment lost 7 bases, leaving 3 bases of the junction unmatched. This CDR3 contains 13 residues. CDR3 sequence (DNA): TGTGCCAGCACGGGACAGACGAACACTGAAGCTTTCTTT. Protein sequence: CASTGQTNTEAFF.

This clonotype was seen repeatedly, ten times or more. The chain employs TRBV7-2 and TRBJ1-2; D not certain. Germline V gene sequence: CDR1 SGHTA, CDR2 FQGNSA. This CDR3 is 16 amino acids long. Trimming shortened V by 6 bases and J by 0 bases, and 17 bases separated the two germline ends. CDR3 DNA: TGTGCCAGCAGTACTCATCGTGGAGAGGCTAACTATGGCTACACCTTC. Residues: CASSTHRGEANYGYTF.

This clonotype was found many times. The chain recombines TRBV5-1 with TRBJ2-7; 9 nucleotides agree with TRBD1. The germline V gene has CDR1 SGHRS and CDR2 YFSETQ. Germline trimming cut 4 bases from V and 3 bases from J; bases unmatched to any gene: 8. The CDR3 is 15 amino acids. The CDR3 loop is CASSDRTGAFYEQYF. In nucleotides, the CDR3 is TGCGCCAGCAGCGACCGGACAGGGGCTTTCTACGAGCAGTACTTC.

This clonotype was counted many times. The V gene is TRBV15, the J gene TRBJ2-7; D is tentatively TRBD1 or TRBD2 (6 bases each). The length of the CDR3 is 15 residues. Germline loops: CDR1 LNHNV, CDR2 YYDKDF (reference sequence). Deletions cut 0 bases from V and 4 bases from J, with 13 bases between. The chain's CDR3 is CATSRDEGGRYEQYF. The CDR3, as DNA: TGTGCCACCAGCAGAGATGAGGGGGGAAGGTACGAGCAGTACTTC.

This clonotype has at least ten counts. The V call is TRBV5-6, the J call TRBJ2-1; 13 nucleotides agree with TRBD2. V shed 1 base and J 14 bases; nucleotides not matched to a gene: 6. Germline V lookup: CDR1 SGHDT, CDR2 YYEEEE. CDR3 length: 14 residues. The CDR3 sequence is CASSLRGLAGRKFF. For the CDR3, the DNA is TGTGCCAGCAGCTTGAGGGGACTAGCGGGAAGGAAGTTCTTC.

This clonotype was picked up a small number of times. V gene TRBV12-3 or TRBV12-4 combines with J gene TRBJ2-1; no clear D. The CDR3 is 14 residues long. V was shortened by 6 bases and J by 7 bases, with 16 bases between the two germline ends. Written as DNA, the CDR3 is TGTGCCAGCAGACCCCGCGTATATATGAATGAGCAGTTCTTC. Amino acids: CASRPRVYMNEQFF.

The rearrangement uses TRBV29-1 and TRBJ1-2, with D tentatively TRBD1 (5 bases). Germline CDR1 reads SQVTM; CDR2 reads ANQGSEA. The CDR3 runs 16 residues. With 3 bases removed from V and 2 bases from J, the gap between germline ends came to 19 bases. The CDR3 here is CSVDGAGTVPNYGYTF. Written as DNA, the CDR3 is TGCAGCGTTGACGGGGCAGGGACCGTCCCAAACTATGGCTACACCTTC.

The table lists this clonotype with a few counts. This sequence joins TRBV4-1 and TRBJ2-5; no firm D call. Germline values: CDR1 MGHRA, CDR2 YSYEKL. V was clipped by 3 bases and J by 6 bases, with 17 bases between them. This CDR3 is built from 15 residues. This CDR3 reads CASSQRYSQGKTQYF. DNA of the CDR3: TGCGCCAGCAGCCAGAGGTATAGTCAAGGCAAGACCCAGTACTTC.

A few counts support this clonotype. The rearrangement uses TRBV5-5 and TRBJ2-1; D is undetermined. Germline CDR1 reads SGHKS; CDR2 reads YYEKEE (reference sequence). Trimming pared 4 bases from V and 8 bases from J, leaving 19 bases between. This CDR3 has 15 residues. The CDR3 DNA reads as TGTGCCAGCAGCCCCGAAGGGCTAGAAGGCGATGAGCAGTTCTTC. Protein product: CASSPEGLEGDEQFF. The entire variable domain, with the rest obtained from reference TRBV5-5 and TRBJ2-1, is as follows: DAGVTQSPTHLIKTRGQQVTLRCSPISGHKSVSWYQQVLGQGPQFIFQYYEKEERGRGNFPDRFSARQFPNYSSELNVNALLLGDSALYLCASSPEGLEGDEQFFGPGTRLTVL.

The V call is TRBV25-1, the J call TRBJ2-7; D is unresolved. The ends were cut back, 0 bases at V and 4 bases at J, with 16 bases in the middle. The V gene's germline CDR1 is MGHDK and CDR2 SYGVNS. The CDR3 has 16 residues. For the CDR3, the DNA is TGTGCCAGCAGTGAATATCGGGCGGTTCTTCGGTACGAGCAGTACTTC. This encodes CASSEYRAVLRYEQYF.

This clonotype was observed at least ten times. The rearrangement links TRBV20-1 to TRBJ2-5; 10 bases match TRBD2. The CDR3 totals 14 residues. The V segment lost 2 bases and the J segment 4 bases; nucleotides outside the gene matches: 4. The germline V gene has CDR1 DFQATT and CDR2 SNEGSKA (reference sequence). In DNA form, the CDR3 reads TGCAGTGCTAGATCTAGCGGGGGCGCAGAGACCCAGTACTTC. Residues: CSARSSGGAETQYF.

Ten or more counts support this clonotype. This chain connects TRBV27 to TRBJ2-5; D unclear. In germline, CDR1 is MNHEY, CDR2 SMNVEV (reference sequence). This CDR3 spans 10 amino acids. V was trimmed by 6 bases and J by 5 bases, leaving 4 bases between them. The CDR3 nucleotides read TGTGCCAGCAGCACCGAGACCCAGTACTTC. It translates to CASSTETQYF.

This clonotype was observed many times. This chain links TRBV11-2 with TRBJ1-4; tentative D call: TRBD1 (5 bases). The CDR3 is made up of 13 amino acids. Trimming took 5 bases from V and 10 from J, leaving 14 bases between them. Germline CDR1 is SGHAT and CDR2 is FQNNGV. The DNA of the CDR3 is TGTGCCAGCAGCCCCGAGGGCGGGGGAAAACTGTTTTTT. Protein: CASSPEGGGKLFF.

This clonotype appeared many times. The chain recombines TRBV14 with TRBJ2-3, with D uncertain. The V and J ends lost 4 bases and 2 bases respectively, with 10 bases between them. From germline, CDR1 is SGHDN and CDR2 FVKESK. There are 14 residues in the CDR3. The CDR3 DNA sequence: TGTGCCAGCAGCCGCCTCTGGGTCACAGATACGCAGTATTTT. Residues: CASSRLWVTDTQYF.

This clonotype was observed a handful of times. V is TRBV12-3 or TRBV12-4 and J is TRBJ1-2; possible D gene TRBD1, 6 bases. This CDR3 is 13 amino acids long. Trimming removed 5 bases at V and 4 bases at J, with 11 bases between. In nucleotides, the CDR3 is TGTGCCAGCAGTGAAGGACAGCTCTATGGCTACACCTTC. It is translated as CASSEGQLYGYTF.

This clonotype has at least ten counts. The V call is TRBV3-1, the J call TRBJ1-2; D is possibly TRBD1 (5 bases). The CDR3 consists of 14 residues. Trimming shortened V by 1 base and J by 7 bases, and 13 bases separated the two germline ends. Germline V gives CDR1 LGHDT, CDR2 YNNKEL (reference sequence). The CDR3 spells CASSQGEGRSGYTF. CDR3 bases: TGTGCCAGCAGCCAAGGTGAGGGGAGGAGTGGCTACACCTTC.